This TCR beta chain was observed in a study of T cell responses to AZD1222 COVID-19 vaccine. Study-level findings and limits: Females made up more of the donors, who were largely white British, and clonal diversity may have come out too low.

TCRdb's table, derived via immunoSEQ multiplex PCR, lists solely in-frame clones and lacks some. The table has 150,000 to 200,000 clones, about 91% seen once; the top ten hold 1% to 1.4%. CDR1 and CDR2 (germline): SGHTA, FQGTGA. The CDR3 contains 15 residues. V lost 5 bases, J lost 3 bases, and 2 bases stayed unmatched. About this clone: Its antigen is unidentified.

The V gene is TRBV7-3, the J gene TRBJ2-5, with 14 positions matching TRBD2. The source was peripheral blood, collected 28 days after the second AZD1222 dose. The clonotype comes from an adult who received the AZD1222 COVID-19 vaccine. CDR3 residues: CASSQGLAGEETQYF. CDR3 bases: TGTGCCAGCAGCCAGGGACTAGCGGGAGAAGAGACCCAGTACTTC.